This TCR beta chain was sequenced for a study of control samples from healthy donors and cancer patients. Trimming took off 7 bases at V and 0 bases at J, with 12 bases between the two ends. From germline, CDR1 is SGHVS and CDR2 FQNEAQ. This CDR3 spans 14 amino acids. Clones were sequenced by immunoSEQ multiplex PCR, and TCRdb holds only the in-frame ones, with some missing. The data show approximately 80,000 clones, 90% to 95% seen once. The chain links TRBV7-8 to TRBJ1-1; D is perhaps TRBD1 (5 bases). Sequencing was carried out using blood. The TCR comes from a man aged 25-45 years in good health. CDR3 protein: CASKEPRVNTEAFF. The DNA of the CDR3 is TGTGCCAGCAAAGAACCCAGGGTGAACACTGAAGCTTTCTTT.